Below, 7 T cell receptor beta chains from the same sample are listed, as sequenced in a study of control samples from healthy donors and cancer patients. The repertoire was sequenced with immunoSEQ multiplex PCR; TCRdb's copy has only in-frame clones and lacks some. Of 95,000 to 130,000 clones in the sample, 85% to 90% were seen once. Input material: PBMCs. Receptors were obtained from a woman aged 45-65 years with colorectal cancer.

V gene TRBV6-1 combines with J gene TRBJ2-1; D is undetermined. Germline V CDR1 and CDR2: MNHNS, SASEGT. This CDR3 is 13 amino acids long. V lost 2 bases to trimming and J lost 6 bases, with 8 bases between them. This CDR3 reads CASSENWINEQFF. DNA for the CDR3: TGTGCCAGCAGTGAAAACTGGATCAATGAGCAGTTCTTC.

V is TRBV18 and J is TRBJ2-7; 8 bases are a match to TRBD2. The germline V gene has CDR1 KGHSH and CDR2 LQKENI. The CDR3 sequence is 14 residues long. J was trimmed by 6 bases and V by 0 bases; bases with no gene match: 4. In DNA, the CDR3 is TGTGCCAGCTCACCACCGGGCGGGGGGCGCGAGCAGTACTTC. Amino acid sequence: CASSPPGGGREQYF.

The rearrangement links TRBV4-2 to TRBJ1-2, with D possibly being TRBD1 (5 bases). The germline V gene encodes CDR1 LGHNA and CDR2 YNFKEQ. This CDR3 is 16 amino acids long. The V end lost 7 bases, the J end lost 6 bases, and 24 bases lay between the germline ends. CDR3 in amino acids: CASTFRDGSGSDGYTF. The CDR3 coding sequence is TGTGCCAGCACTTTCCGGGACGGTTCTGGGTCAGATGGCTACACCTTC.

The V gene is TRBV20-1, the J gene TRBJ2-5; TRBD1 matches 8 bases. The junction had 10 bases not matched to a gene; V was cut back by 3 bases and J by 7 bases. The CDR3 loop spans 14 amino acids. Germline-derived CDR1 and CDR2 are DFQATT and SNEGSKA (reference sequence). The chain's CDR3 is CSASRSDRGGTQYF. The DNA of the CDR3 is TGCAGTGCTAGTCGATCAGACAGGGGCGGGACCCAGTACTTC.

V is TRBV20-1 and J is TRBJ1-1; no reliable D call. The CDR3 sequence is 11 residues long. Looked up from germline, CDR1 is DFQATT and CDR2 is SNEGSKA (reference sequence). V was cut by 5 bases and J by 7 bases, with 11 bases left in between. As DNA, the CDR3 is TGCAGTGCTGGAGCGTTTGGTGAAGCTTTCTTT. Its protein product is CSAGAFGEAFF.

V and J are TRBV2 and TRBJ1-1; D is unresolved. CDR3 length: 14 residues. Germline CDR1 SNHLY, CDR2 FYNNEI. V shed 5 bases and J shed 1 base, with 11 bases lying between them. For the CDR3, the DNA is TGTGCCAGCAGTAAAGGACTCACGAACACTGAAGCTTTCTTT. Protein: CASSKGLTNTEAFF. The whole variable domain, filled in from reference TRBV2 and TRBJ1-1, reads EPEVTQTPSHQVTQMGQEVILRCVPISNHLYFYWYRQILGQKVEFLVSFYNNEISEKSEIFDDQFSVERPDGSNFTLKIRSTKLEDSAMYFCASSKGLTNTEAFFGQGTRLTVV.

The chain is built from TRBV7-8 and TRBJ2-3; D possibly corresponds to TRBD2 (6 bases). This CDR3 has 13 residues. CDR1 and CDR2 from the germline V gene are SGHVS and FQNEAQ. V lost 5 bases to trimming and J lost 11 bases, with 17 bases between them. The CDR3 DNA follows: TGTGCCAGCAGCGGACTACTCAGCCAAGGGCAGTATTTT. Translated: CASSGLLSQGQYF.